This is a list of T cell receptor beta chains from one sample in a study of blood T cells in healthy people across ages. TCRdb recomputed calls from the 5' RACE reads with MiXCR, one row per CDR3 protein. The sample shows 890,000 or so distinct CDR3 sequences, 55% to 65% of them seen only once. The material sequenced was blood. Every receptor here comes from a man aged 30-40 years in good health. The CDR3 runs from the conserved cysteine through the conserved F or W. A D gene is named only where the DNA matches it firmly. Size tells how often a clone was seen (once, few, many) or the class of an expanded clone, and some rows leave it out.

TRBJ2-4,few,TRBV9,NA,CASSVVPIEGIQYF,TGTGCCAGCAGCGTAGTCCCGATTGAGGGCATTCAGTACTTC
TRBJ1-2,NA,TRBV6-2/TRBV6-3,NA,CASSYSTGAGYGYTF,TGTGCCAGCAGTTACTCGACCGGGGCAGGGTATGGCTACACCTTC
TRBJ2-7,NA,TRBV4-2,TRBD2,CASSHRRESSYEQYF,TGTGCCAGCAGCCATAGGCGGGAGAGCTCCTACGAGCAGTACTTC
TRBJ2-1,NA,TRBV7-9,NA,CASSPVVYEQFF,TGTGCCAGCAGCCCGGTAGTGTACGAGCAGTTCTTC
TRBJ1-2,NA,TRBV12-3/TRBV12-4,TRBD1,CADRQGPNYGYTF,TGTGCCGACAGACAGGGCCCCAACTATGGCTACACCTTC
TRBJ1-4,NA,TRBV7-9,NA,CASRTENEKLFF,TGTGCCAGCAGGACAGAAAATGAAAAACTGTTTTTT
TRBJ2-1,NA,TRBV15,TRBD2,CATSRPLSGLAFNEQFF,TGTGCCACCAGCAGACCTCTTTCGGGACTAGCCTTCAATGAGCAGTTCTTC
TRBJ2-5,few,TRBV20-1,TRBD2,CSARDSGTSVYQETQYF,TGCAGTGCTAGAGATTCCGGGACTAGTGTGTACCAAGAGACCCAGTACTTC
TRBJ2-7,NA,TRBV4-2,TRBD1,CASSDRQGPYGEQYF,TGTGCCAGCAGCGACCGACAGGGGCCATATGGCGAGCAGTACTTC
TRBJ1-5,NA,TRBV4-3,NA,CASSPQAGGNQPQHF,TGCGCCAGCAGCCCGCAGGCCGGGGGCAATCAGCCCCAGCATTTT
TRBJ2-2,NA,TRBV29-1,TRBD1,CSATSDRGLGNSGELFF,TGCAGCGCGACCTCGGACAGGGGGCTGGGTAATTCGGGGGAGCTGTTTTTT
TRBJ2-1,NA,TRBV12-3/TRBV12-4,TRBD1,CASTVMGQGAYRASYNEQFF,TGTGCCAGCACCGTAATGGGACAGGGGGCTTATAGGGCTTCCTACAATGAGCAGTTCTTC
TRBJ2-5,few,TRBV3-1,NA,CASSHRAFQETQYF,TGTGCCAGCAGCCACCGGGCCTTTCAAGAGACCCAGTACTTC
TRBJ2-1,NA,TRBV20-1,NA,CSAFWGDYNEQFF,TGCAGTGCTTTTTGGGGGGACTACAATGAGCAGTTCTTC
TRBJ2-1,NA,TRBV20-1,NA,CSAEDGGQFF,TGCAGTGCTGAGGACGGCGGGCAGTTCTTC
TRBJ2-7,NA,TRBV6-6,TRBD1,CASNSGTGLQAYEQYF,TGTGCCAGCAACTCCGGGACAGGTCTTCAGGCCTACGAGCAGTACTTC
TRBJ2-1,once,TRBV7-9,NA,CASSPPRSHSTNEQFF,TGTGCCAGCAGCCCCCCCCGTTCACACTCGACGAATGAGCAGTTCTTC
TRBJ1-5,NA,TRBV6-2/TRBV6-3,TRBD1,CASSPGTGGRGAQHF,TGTGCCAGCAGTCCCGGGACAGGGGGGCGAGGGGCCCAGCATTTT
TRBJ2-7,NA,TRBV4-3,NA,CASSQDRAGANEQYF,TGCGCCAGCAGCCAAGATAGGGCAGGGGCTAACGAGCAGTACTTC
TRBJ1-1,once,TRBV13,NA,CASSFPGHTLESNTEAFF,TGTGCCAGCAGCTTTCCGGGACACACTTTAGAGTCGAACACTGAAGCTTTCTTT
TRBJ2-5,NA,TRBV11-2,NA,CASSLGPWGQYF,TGTGCCAGCAGCCTGGGCCCTTGGGGGCAGTACTTC
TRBJ2-1,NA,TRBV7-2,TRBD2,CASSLGQGLAGFNEQFF,TGTGCCAGCAGCTTAGGACAGGGACTAGCGGGGTTCAATGAGCAGTTCTTC
TRBJ2-5,NA,TRBV7-9,NA,CASSSPTGSKTQYF,TGTGCCAGCAGCTCCCCGACAGGATCGAAGACCCAGTACTTC
TRBJ2-3,NA,TRBV7-9,NA,CASSSSFGTPAYF,TGTGCCAGCAGCTCATCCTTCGGGACCCCCGCGTATTTT
TRBJ1-2,few,TRBV6-1,TRBD1,CASSEGRGRGYTF,TGTGCCAGCAGTGAAGGCAGGGGGCGCGGCTACACCTTC
TRBJ2-5,NA,TRBV6-5,NA,CASRKLETQYF,TGTGCCAGCAGGAAATTGGAGACCCAGTACTTC
TRBJ2-3,NA,TRBV11-1,NA,CASSLGSTGGTDTQYF,TGTGCCAGCAGCTTAGGATCGACGGGGGGCACAGATACGCAGTATTTT
TRBJ2-1,NA,TRBV12-3/TRBV12-4,TRBD2,CASSSLTSGGAHNEQFF,TGTGCCAGCAGTTCGCTGACTAGCGGGGGGGCCCACAATGAGCAGTTCTTC
TRBJ1-2,NA,TRBV4-2,NA,CASSQDNRNDGYTF,TGTGCCAGCAGCCAAGATAATCGAAACGATGGCTACACCTTC
TRBJ2-7,once,TRBV19,TRBD1,CASRIRDSTFYEQYF,TGTGCCAGTAGGATCCGGGACAGCACTTTCTACGAGCAGTACTTC
TRBJ2-7,few,TRBV4-3,TRBD1,CASSRHHRGDYEQYF,TGCGCCAGCAGCCGGCACCACAGGGGCGACTACGAGCAGTACTTC
TRBJ2-5,NA,TRBV2,TRBD2,CASFEGPLRGEQETQYF,TGTGCCAGCTTCGAAGGGCCCCTGCGGGGGGAACAAGAGACCCAGTACTTC
TRBJ1-2,NA,TRBV29-1,TRBD1,CSVGLTGVMGGYTF,TGCAGCGTTGGACTGACAGGGGTCATGGGGGGCTACACCTTC
TRBJ1-5,NA,TRBV20-1,NA,CSARVSRVGDNQPQHF,TGCAGTGCTAGAGTGAGCAGGGTAGGGGACAATCAGCCCCAGCATTTT
TRBJ2-6,NA,TRBV4-3,TRBD1,CASSQEGQGIYSGANVLTF,TGCGCCAGCAGCCAAGAGGGACAGGGTATTTACTCTGGGGCCAACGTCCTGACTTTC
TRBJ2-7,many,TRBV20-1,TRBD2,CSAEELAGGYEQYF,TGCAGTGCTGAGGAGCTAGCGGGGGGCTACGAGCAGTACTTC
TRBJ2-7,NA,TRBV29-1,NA,CSVEAGTGSYEQYF,TGCAGCGTTGAGGCTGGGACCGGCTCCTACGAGCAGTACTTC
TRBJ2-5,NA,TRBV28,NA,CASRRSSARSRGGETQYF,TGTGCCAGCAGGCGCAGCTCGGCCAGAAGCAGGGGTGGAGAGACCCAGTACTTC
TRBJ1-5,NA,TRBV4-3,NA,CASSPDEGYNQPQHF,TGCGCCAGCAGCCCCGATGAGGGGTACAATCAGCCCCAGCATTTT
TRBJ1-4,few,TRBV29-1,TRBD1,CSVSVTGGEGEKLFF,TGCAGCGTTTCTGTGACAGGGGGCGAAGGTGAAAAACTGTTTTTT
TRBJ2-1,NA,TRBV28,NA,CATREGSKGYNEQFF,TGTGCCACAAGAGAGGGGTCGAAGGGCTACAATGAGCAGTTCTTC
TRBJ2-7,NA,TRBV4-1,NA,CASSHGTCGTFGYEQYF,TGCGCCAGCAGCCATGGCACCTGCGGGACATTTGGCTACGAGCAGTACTTC
TRBJ2-7,NA,TRBV11-2,NA,CASSARMYLPGYEQYF,TGTGCCAGCAGCGCCCGAATGTATCTTCCTGGCTACGAGCAGTACTTC
TRBJ2-5,NA,TRBV6-5,NA,CASSRLEAGAQETQYF,TGTGCCAGCAGTCGTCTAGAGGCGGGGGCTCAAGAGACCCAGTACTTC
TRBJ2-6,many,TRBV7-2,NA,CASSLAASTSGANVLTF,TGTGCCAGCAGCTTAGCGGCGAGCACCTCTGGGGCCAACGTCCTGACTTTC
TRBJ2-1,NA,TRBV3-1,NA,CASSQDAPRFNEQFF,TGTGCCAGCAGCCAAGACGCGCCCAGATTCAATGAGCAGTTCTTC
TRBJ2-1,NA,TRBV9,NA,CASSPQTQSYSEQFF,TGTGCCAGCAGCCCTCAGACACAATCCTACAGTGAGCAGTTCTTC
TRBJ2-5,few,TRBV14,NA,CASTGTARGTQYF,TGTGCCAGCACTGGGACCGCACGGGGGACCCAGTACTTC
TRBJ1-1,NA,TRBV6-2/TRBV6-3,NA,CASSRPQGLGTEAFF,TGTGCCAGCAGTCGACCCCAGGGATTGGGCACTGAAGCTTTCTTT
TRBJ2-5,many,TRBV7-2,TRBD2,CASSSGLAGQETQYF,TGTGCCAGCAGCTCAGGACTAGCGGGGCAAGAGACCCAGTACTTC
TRBJ2-5,NA,TRBV2,NA,CASSATSQETQYF,TGTGCCAGCAGTGCGACATCCCAAGAGACCCAGTACTTC
TRBJ2-1,NA,TRBV27,TRBD2,CASLQAGGPNEQFF,TGTGCCAGCCTCCAAGCGGGGGGGCCGAATGAGCAGTTCTTC